One sample yielded the 14 T cell receptor beta chains listed below, sequenced in a study of Ad26.COV2.S vaccination and SARS-CoV-2 variants. The method was immunoSEQ multiplex PCR; TCRdb's version includes in-frame clones alone and lacks a portion of them. The table has approximately 400,000 clones, 70% to 90% seen once. Specified treatment: approximately 18 received Ad26.COV2.S at low or high dose, single or two shots; 5 received placebo; per-sample allocation not given. Sampling took place 63 days after the first vaccine or placebo injection. Source: peripheral blood, taken in a trial of Ad26.COV2.S vaccine versus placebo. These receptors were obtained from a person aged 18-65 years who received the Ad26.COV2.S COVID-19 vaccine or a placebo.

This chain connects TRBV5-7 to TRBJ2-7; 7 bases match TRBD1. TRBV5-7 is designated an ORF whose function remains uncertain. V lost 4 bases, J lost 3 bases, and 22 bases stayed unmatched. This CDR3 has 19 amino acids. CDR3 DNA sequence: TGTGCCAGCAGCCCCAGGTTAGTACTCCCGACAGGGCCCCACTACGAGCAGTACTTC. It codes for CASSPRLVLPTGPHYEQYF.

The chain combines TRBV5-4 with TRBJ1-1; D ambiguous. The CDR3 has 14 amino acids. V was cut by 0 bases and J by 2 bases, with 8 bases left in between. CDR1 is SGHNT and CDR2 is YYREEE in the germline V gene (reference sequence). The CDR3 sequence is CASSLAGRNTEAFF. As DNA, the CDR3 is TGTGCCAGCAGCTTGGCGGGGAGAAACACTGAAGCTTTCTTT.

The chain is built from TRBV7-9 and TRBJ1-4; tentatively, D is TRBD1 (5 bases). Germline V gene sequence: CDR1 SEHNR, CDR2 FQNEAQ (reference sequence). The CDR3 consists of 15 residues. Trimming stripped 4 bases from V and 8 bases from J, with 17 bases between. The chain's CDR3 is CASSSAKGTEEKLFF. CDR3 DNA: TGTGCCAGCAGCTCCGCGAAGGGGACGGAAGAAAAACTGTTTTTT.

The rearrangement links TRBV3-1 (or the pseudogene TRBV3-2) to TRBJ1-5; maybe TRBD1 (6 bases). The CDR3 covers 15 residues. Trimming removed 9 bases at V and 3 bases at J, with 18 bases between. Germline CDR1 is LGHDT and CDR2 is YNNKEL (reference sequence). CDR3 DNA sequence: TGTGCCAGTTCCCGGGACATGAGAACCAATCAGCCCCAGCATTTT. Its translation is CASSRDMRTNQPQHF.

The genes are TRBV10-1 and TRBJ2-5, with D hard to call. V lost 2 bases and J lost 3, with 7 bases in between. The CDR3 is 13 residues long. Germline V gene lookup returns CDR1 WNHNN and CDR2 SYGVQD (reference sequence). This chain's CDR3 is CASSENSEETQYF. CDR3 DNA sequence: TGCGCCAGCAGTGAGAATAGTGAAGAGACCCAGTACTTC.

The rearrangement links TRBV2 to TRBJ1-6; 7 bases match TRBD1. Germline V gene lookup returns CDR1 SNHLY and CDR2 FYNNEI. This CDR3 comprises 13 residues. The junction had 9 bases not matched to a gene; V was cut back by 7 bases and J by 12 bases. The CDR3 nucleotides are TGTGCCAGCAATCGAGACAGGGAAGAACCCCTCCACTTT. Amino acids: CASNRDREEPLHF.

The chain is built from TRBV19 and TRBJ2-7; D tentatively reads TRBD1 or TRBD2 (6 bases each). The ends were cut back, 6 bases at V and 4 bases at J, with 19 bases in the middle. Germline CDR1 is LNHDA and CDR2 is SQIVND (reference sequence). The CDR3 runs to 15 residues. CDR3 sequence: CASSLQEGGAYEQYF. In DNA, the CDR3 is TGTGCCAGTAGCCTACAGGAGGGGGGCGCGTACGAGCAGTACTTC. Looking up the rest from reference TRBV19 and TRBJ2-7 gives the full variable domain: DGGITQSPKYLFRKEGQNVTLSCEQNLNHDAMYWYRQDPGQGLRLIYYSQIVNDFQKGDIAEGYSVSREKKESFPLTVTSAQKNPTAFYLCASSLQEGGAYEQYFGPGTRLTVT.

V is TRBV4-3 and J is TRBJ2-1; 8 nucleotides line up with TRBD2. Germline assignment: CDR1 LGHNA and CDR2 YSLEER. The CDR3 has 17 amino acids. After removal of 4 bases from V and 4 bases from J, the junction contained 12 bases not matched to a gene. CDR3 residues: CASSPSAGLGVYNEQFF. For the CDR3, the DNA is TGCGCCAGCAGCCCTAGCGCGGGACTAGGGGTTTACAATGAGCAGTTCTTC.

Note on this clone: This specimen includes other DNA sequences encoding the same CDR3. The chain couples TRBV6-5 to TRBJ2-3; D call uncertain. The CDR3 loop spans 14 amino acids. V was pared by 4 bases and J by 0 bases, with 8 bases between. In germline, CDR1 is MNHEY, CDR2 SVGAGI. DNA of the CDR3: TGTGCCAGCAGTTCCAGGAGTAGCACAGATACGCAGTATTTT. As protein: CASSSRSSTDTQYF.

V usage is TRBV19 and J usage is TRBJ2-2; tentative D call: TRBD1 (5 bases). The CDR3 has 15 amino acids. Trimming left V 11 bases short and J 3 bases short, with 19 bases between. From germline, CDR1 is LNHDA and CDR2 SQIVND (reference sequence). The CDR3 DNA reads TGTGCCTCTAGTGTTTTAGGGGTAGACACCGGGGAGCTGTTTTTT. This sequence encodes CASSVLGVDTGELFF. Combining the CDR3 with reference TRBV19 and TRBJ2-2 gives the whole variable domain DGGITQSPKYLFRKEGQNVTLSCEQNLNHDAMYWYRQDPGQGLRLIYYSQIVNDFQKGDIAEGYSVSREKKESFPLTVTSAQKNPTAFYLCASSVLGVDTGELFFGEGSRLTVL.

The chain has TRBV7-2 and TRBJ1-1, with a possible D match to TRBD1 (5 bases). Trimming stripped 3 bases from V and 0 bases from J, with 8 bases between. Germline-derived CDR1 and CDR2 are SGHTA and FQGNSA. This CDR3 contains 14 residues. CDR3 residues: CASSFTGMNTEAFF. Here the CDR3 DNA reads TGTGCCAGCAGCTTCACAGGCATGAACACTGAAGCTTTCTTT.

This clone was detected only a few times. V is TRBV6-2 or TRBV6-3 and J is TRBJ2-4; weak D call: TRBD1 (5 bases). The CDR3 contains 14 residues. Germline V gives CDR1 MNHEY, CDR2 SVGEGT. Trimming removed 2 bases at V and 2 bases at J, with 7 bases between. CDR3 amino acids: CASSYDSSKNIQYF. CDR3 nucleotide sequence: TGTGCCAGCAGTTACGACAGCTCCAAAAACATTCAGTACTTC.

There are a few counts of this clone. V is TRBV10-3 and J is TRBJ1-5; weak D call: TRBD1 (5 bases). The germline V gene has CDR1 ENHRY and CDR2 SYGVKD. V was cut by 3 bases and J by 2 bases, with 14 bases left in between. The length of the CDR3 is 16 residues. CDR3: CAISEADKGGNQPQHF. The CDR3 DNA reads as TGTGCCATCAGTGAAGCGGACAAGGGTGGCAATCAGCCCCAGCATTTT.

V and J are TRBV18 and TRBJ2-1; D gene unclear. The CDR3 totals 12 residues. The V gene's germline CDR1 is KGHSH and CDR2 LQKENI. V shed 6 bases and J shed 7 bases, with 10 bases lying between them. The CDR3 spells CASSVSLNEQFF. CDR3 in DNA: TGTGCCAGCTCCGTCAGTTTGAATGAGCAGTTCTTC.